Each of the 20 T cell receptor beta chains below was sequenced from the same sample in a study of beta chain features in type 1 diabetes. Reverse transcribing all isolated RNA meant expressed TCRB transcripts were sequenced. Clones were read by immunoSEQ multiplex PCR, and TCRdb kept only the in-frame ones, dropping some. The sample lists about 27,000 clones, around three fifths occurring once. No antigen is known for these receptors. Study findings and constraints: All four CD4+ subsets from Type 1 diabetes patients carried moderately but significantly shorter TCRB CDR3s.

Material for sequencing was Tregs from blood. These receptors were obtained from a woman between 18 and 29 years old with type 1 diabetes.

The chain links TRBV7-9 to TRBJ1-1; D is uncertain. Germline assignment: CDR1 SEHNR and CDR2 FQNEAQ (reference sequence). Trimming took 1 base from V and 1 from J, leaving 19 bases between them. This CDR3 is 18 amino acids long. The CDR3 DNA is TGTGCCAGCAGCTTAGAACTGTTTTTAGGACTCCGGAACACTGAAGCTTTCTTT. It yields the protein CASSLELFLGLRNTEAFF. The entire variable domain, with the rest obtained from reference TRBV7-9 and TRBJ1-1, is as follows: DTGVSQNPRHKITKRGQNVTFRCDPISEHNRLYWYRQTLGQGPEFLTYFQNEAQLEKSRLLSDRFSAERPKGSFSTLEIQRTEQGDSAMYLCASSLELFLGLRNTEAFFGQGTRLTVV.

This clone was counted once. The V and J genes are TRBV6-5 and TRBJ1-6; D not resolved. Germline V gives CDR1 MNHEY, CDR2 SVGAGI. This CDR3 has 16 amino acids. V lost 0 bases to trimming and J lost 4 bases, with 10 bases between them. The CDR3 loop is CASSYSLGGYNSPLHF. The CDR3 DNA sequence: TGTGCCAGCAGTTACTCACTCGGCGGATATAATTCACCCCTCCACTTT.

This clone showed up just a few times. The chain has TRBV7-9 and TRBJ1-2, with D unclear. The V gene lost 3 bases and the J gene lost 4 bases, with 9 bases spanning the gap. From germline, CDR1 is SEHNR and CDR2 FQNEAQ (reference sequence). The CDR3 runs to 13 residues. CDR3 amino acids: CASSFGPSYGYTF. The DNA of the CDR3 is TGTGCCAGCAGCTTTGGGCCAAGCTATGGCTACACCTTC.

This clone was found a few times. The rearrangement uses TRBV5-1 and TRBJ2-2, with a weak D call TRBD1 (6 bases). The V and J ends lost 4 bases and 3 bases respectively, with 22 bases between them. The CDR3 consists of 18 residues. Germline values: CDR1 SGHRS, CDR2 YFSETQ. CDR3: CASSRATGNPRDTGELFF. The DNA of the CDR3 is TGCGCCAGCAGCCGGGCGACAGGTAATCCGCGGGACACCGGGGAGCTGTTTTTT.

The chain has TRBV6-1 and TRBJ2-1, with TRBD2 identical over 9 bases. V shed 1 base and J 0 bases; nucleotides not matched to a gene: 7. This CDR3 is built from 18 residues. CDR1 MNHNS and CDR2 SASEGT come from the germline V gene. The chain's CDR3 is CASSEVGTSGYSYNEQFF. Written as DNA, the CDR3 is TGTGCCAGCAGTGAAGTTGGCACTAGCGGGTACTCCTACAATGAGCAGTTCTTC.

This chain connects TRBV18 to TRBJ2-3; 8 positions agree with TRBD1. This CDR3 region has 14 residues. V dropped 4 bases and J dropped 1; count of bases not matched to a gene: 1. Looked up from germline, CDR1 is KGHSH and CDR2 is LQKENI. DNA for the CDR3: TGTGCCAGCTCACTGGGACAGGGCACAGATACGCAGTATTTT. This encodes CASSLGQGTDTQYF.

The gene calls are TRBV19 and TRBJ1-5; D may be TRBD1 (6 bases). The CDR3 extends over 15 amino acids. V dropped 4 bases and J dropped 5 bases, with 15 bases sitting between them. CDR1 is LNHDA, CDR2 SQIVND, per germline (reference sequence). CDR3 protein: CASSRGGTRHQPQHF. In DNA form, the CDR3 reads TGTGCCAGTAGTAGGGGGGGGACACGTCATCAGCCCCAGCATTTT.

The V call is TRBV29-1, the J call TRBJ2-1; 7 positions agree with TRBD2. Germline V CDR1 and CDR2: SQVTM, ANQGSEA. The CDR3 runs to 15 residues. Trimming removed 3 bases from V and 9 bases from J; junction bases left unmatched: 14. CDR3 sequence: CSVEGWEGRRVEQFF. CDR3 DNA sequence: TGCAGCGTTGAGGGGTGGGAGGGCCGAAGAGTTGAGCAGTTCTTC.

The V and J genes are TRBV30 and TRBJ2-1, with 7 nucleotides matching TRBD1. J was trimmed by 8 bases and V by 5 bases; bases with no gene match: 6. Looked up from germline, CDR1 is GTSNPN and CDR2 is SVGIG (reference sequence). The CDR3 sequence is 12 residues long. In nucleotides, the CDR3 is TGTGCCTGGGGGGACAGAGACCATGAGCAGTTCTTC. Its protein is CAWGDRDHEQFF.

The chain links TRBV28 to TRBJ2-7; 15 bases map to TRBD2. The germline V gene encodes CDR1 MDHEN and CDR2 SYDVKM. V lost 6 bases, J lost 6 bases, and 15 bases stayed unmatched. This CDR3 comprises 18 residues. CDR3 residues: CASSLRTSGRAFSVEQYF. The CDR3 DNA sequence: TGTGCCAGCAGCCTGCGGACTAGCGGGAGGGCCTTTAGTGTCGAGCAGTACTTC.

This clone showed up just a few times. The chain has TRBV4-1 and TRBJ2-3; 11 bases are a match to TRBD2. The trim removed 3 bases at V and 4 bases at J, leaving 9 bases unmatched. CDR3 length equals 17 residues. CDR1 is MGHRA and CDR2 is YSYEKL in the germline V gene. In nucleotides, the CDR3 is TGCGCCAGCAGCCAGGAACCACTAGCGGGAGTACCAGATACGCAGTATTTT. Translation: CASSQEPLAGVPDTQYF.

Sample share makes this clone medium-sized. This rearrangement joins TRBV10-3 to TRBJ2-5, with D perhaps matching TRBD2 (6 bases). CDR1 is ENHRY, CDR2 SYGVKD, per germline. The CDR3 loop spans 14 amino acids. V lost 2 bases and J lost 1, with 8 bases in between. CDR3: CAISEPGLQETQYF. The CDR3 DNA sequence: TGTGCCATCAGTGAGCCGGGACTCCAAGAGACCCAGTACTTC.

The CDR3 DNA follows: TGTGCCACCAGCAGTCACGGGACAAGGGATCAGCCCCAGCATTTT. This gives the protein CATSSHGTRDQPQHF. This chain joins TRBV15 and TRBJ1-5; tentative D call: TRBD1 (6 bases). V was cut by 3 bases and J by 5 bases, with 14 bases left in between. The CDR3 is made up of 15 amino acids. From germline, CDR1 is LNHNV and CDR2 YYDKDF (reference sequence).

The J gene is TRBJ2-3, the V gene TRBV5-6; TRBD2 might be the D (6 bases). The CDR3 is 16 amino acids. Trimming stripped 4 bases from V and 6 bases from J, with 21 bases between. The germline V gene has CDR1 SGHDT and CDR2 YYEEEE. Here the CDR3 reads CASSPGGGGRGDTQYF. The CDR3 DNA follows: TGTGCCAGCAGCCCCGGCGGTGGCGGACGGGGGGATACGCAGTATTTT.

V usage is TRBV5-6 and J usage is TRBJ2-5; maybe TRBD2 (5 bases). V was clipped by 2 bases and J by 4 bases, with 9 bases between them. Per the germline V gene, CDR1 is SGHDT and CDR2 is YYEEEE. The CDR3 runs to 13 residues. In nucleotides, the CDR3 is TGTGCCAGCAGCTTCCCCGGAGGAGAGACCCAGTACTTC. Encoded protein: CASSFPGGETQYF.

In the case of this clone: This CDR3 is also generated by other DNA sequences in the sample. The rearrangement links TRBV7-2 to TRBJ2-3, with TRBD1 matching over 8 bases. After removal of 1 base from V and 3 bases from J, the junction contained 6 bases not matched to a gene. Germline lookup yields CDR1 SGHTA and CDR2 FQGNSA. This CDR3 spans 16 amino acids. The DNA for the CDR3 is TGTGCCAGCAGCTTAGGGCCAGGGGGCTCTACAGATACGCAGTATTTT. Translating gives CASSLGPGGSTDTQYF.

This clone was counted only a few times. The chain uses TRBV28 and TRBJ1-2, with D uncertain. V was clipped by 2 bases and J by 5 bases, with 6 bases between them. Germline V gives CDR1 MDHEN, CDR2 SYDVKM. This CDR3 comprises 12 residues. This CDR3 is CASSLMSYGYTF. The CDR3 region has the DNA TGTGCCAGCAGTTTAATGAGTTATGGCTACACCTTC.

This sequence joins TRBV7-8 and TRBJ2-7; weak D call: TRBD1 (6 bases). Germline CDR1 SGHVS, CDR2 FQNEAQ. V lost 4 bases and J 5 bases, leaving 15 bases between the germline ends. CDR3 length: 14 amino acids. The DNA of the CDR3 is TGTGCCAGCAGCTACGGCAGGGGTAAGGACGAGCAGTACTTC. Its translation: CASSYGRGKDEQYF. Filled out from reference TRBV7-8 and TRBJ2-7, the complete variable domain reads GAGVSQSPRYKVAKRGQDVALRCDPISGHVSLFWYQQALGQGPEFLTYFQNEAQLDKSGLPSDRFFAERPEGSVSTLKIQRTQQEDSAVYLCASSYGRGKDEQYFGPGTRLTVT.

This rearrangement joins TRBV6-1 to TRBJ1-2; TRBD1 matches at 8 bases. V lost 2 bases to trimming and J lost 0 bases; unmatched junction nucleotides: 8. CDR1 and CDR2 (germline): MNHNS, SASEGT. The CDR3 contains 17 residues. CDR3 bases: TGTGCCAGCAGTGAAAGAGGACAGGGATTATCTAACTATGGCTACACCTTC. It encodes CASSERGQGLSNYGYTF.

This clone occurred once. V gene TRBV25-1 combines with J gene TRBJ1-3, with D possibly matching TRBD1 (5 bases). This CDR3 spans 14 amino acids. Germline CDR1 MGHDK, CDR2 SYGVNS. V gave up 4 bases and J gave up 2 bases, with 9 bases separating them. The CDR3 protein is CASSVGVTGNTIYF. The CDR3, as DNA: TGTGCCAGCAGTGTAGGGGTTACTGGAAACACCATATATTTT.